The 3 T cell receptor beta chains below were found in one sample sequenced in a study of PD-1 blockade in classical Hodgkin lymphoma. Profiled with immunoSEQ multiplex PCR; TCRdb holds only in-frame clones, not every one. The data hold around 40,000 clones, with approximately 80% observed a single time. Relapse after autologous stem cell transplantation occurred in every patient, and brentuximab vedotin exposure varied. The sample in question was peripheral blood mononuclear cells (PBMCs), obtained at baseline. These receptors were collected from a human donor with classical Hodgkin lymphoma.

This clone was seen just once. V and J are TRBV9 and TRBJ2-7, with a weak D call TRBD2 (7 bases). Germline CDR1 and CDR2: SGDLS and YYNGEE. The CDR3 totals 14 residues. Trimming took off 4 bases at V and 7 bases at J, with 18 bases between the two ends. Written as DNA, the CDR3 is TGTGCCAGCAGCCCGTGGGGGGGGCAAGGGGAGCAGTACTTC. Protein product: CASSPWGGQGEQYF.

The chain combines TRBV5-1 with TRBJ2-3; D might be TRBD2 (6 bases). CDR3 length: 14 residues. The germline gives CDR1 SGHRS, CDR2 YFSETQ. V dropped 0 bases and J dropped 4 bases, with 9 bases sitting between them. Written as DNA, the CDR3 is TGCGCCAGCAGCTTGGGACTAGAGTCAGATACGCAGTATTTT. Encoded protein: CASSLGLESDTQYF.

The chain has TRBV7-2 and TRBJ2-7, with 8 bases matching TRBD1. CDR3 size: 13 residues. Trimming took 5 bases from V and 8 from J; bases not matched to a gene: 8. Germline CDR1 and CDR2: SGHTA and FQGNSA. CDR3 in DNA: TGTGCCAGCAGCCTTGGGACAGGTCTTCAGCAGTACTTC. Translation gives CASSLGTGLQQYF.